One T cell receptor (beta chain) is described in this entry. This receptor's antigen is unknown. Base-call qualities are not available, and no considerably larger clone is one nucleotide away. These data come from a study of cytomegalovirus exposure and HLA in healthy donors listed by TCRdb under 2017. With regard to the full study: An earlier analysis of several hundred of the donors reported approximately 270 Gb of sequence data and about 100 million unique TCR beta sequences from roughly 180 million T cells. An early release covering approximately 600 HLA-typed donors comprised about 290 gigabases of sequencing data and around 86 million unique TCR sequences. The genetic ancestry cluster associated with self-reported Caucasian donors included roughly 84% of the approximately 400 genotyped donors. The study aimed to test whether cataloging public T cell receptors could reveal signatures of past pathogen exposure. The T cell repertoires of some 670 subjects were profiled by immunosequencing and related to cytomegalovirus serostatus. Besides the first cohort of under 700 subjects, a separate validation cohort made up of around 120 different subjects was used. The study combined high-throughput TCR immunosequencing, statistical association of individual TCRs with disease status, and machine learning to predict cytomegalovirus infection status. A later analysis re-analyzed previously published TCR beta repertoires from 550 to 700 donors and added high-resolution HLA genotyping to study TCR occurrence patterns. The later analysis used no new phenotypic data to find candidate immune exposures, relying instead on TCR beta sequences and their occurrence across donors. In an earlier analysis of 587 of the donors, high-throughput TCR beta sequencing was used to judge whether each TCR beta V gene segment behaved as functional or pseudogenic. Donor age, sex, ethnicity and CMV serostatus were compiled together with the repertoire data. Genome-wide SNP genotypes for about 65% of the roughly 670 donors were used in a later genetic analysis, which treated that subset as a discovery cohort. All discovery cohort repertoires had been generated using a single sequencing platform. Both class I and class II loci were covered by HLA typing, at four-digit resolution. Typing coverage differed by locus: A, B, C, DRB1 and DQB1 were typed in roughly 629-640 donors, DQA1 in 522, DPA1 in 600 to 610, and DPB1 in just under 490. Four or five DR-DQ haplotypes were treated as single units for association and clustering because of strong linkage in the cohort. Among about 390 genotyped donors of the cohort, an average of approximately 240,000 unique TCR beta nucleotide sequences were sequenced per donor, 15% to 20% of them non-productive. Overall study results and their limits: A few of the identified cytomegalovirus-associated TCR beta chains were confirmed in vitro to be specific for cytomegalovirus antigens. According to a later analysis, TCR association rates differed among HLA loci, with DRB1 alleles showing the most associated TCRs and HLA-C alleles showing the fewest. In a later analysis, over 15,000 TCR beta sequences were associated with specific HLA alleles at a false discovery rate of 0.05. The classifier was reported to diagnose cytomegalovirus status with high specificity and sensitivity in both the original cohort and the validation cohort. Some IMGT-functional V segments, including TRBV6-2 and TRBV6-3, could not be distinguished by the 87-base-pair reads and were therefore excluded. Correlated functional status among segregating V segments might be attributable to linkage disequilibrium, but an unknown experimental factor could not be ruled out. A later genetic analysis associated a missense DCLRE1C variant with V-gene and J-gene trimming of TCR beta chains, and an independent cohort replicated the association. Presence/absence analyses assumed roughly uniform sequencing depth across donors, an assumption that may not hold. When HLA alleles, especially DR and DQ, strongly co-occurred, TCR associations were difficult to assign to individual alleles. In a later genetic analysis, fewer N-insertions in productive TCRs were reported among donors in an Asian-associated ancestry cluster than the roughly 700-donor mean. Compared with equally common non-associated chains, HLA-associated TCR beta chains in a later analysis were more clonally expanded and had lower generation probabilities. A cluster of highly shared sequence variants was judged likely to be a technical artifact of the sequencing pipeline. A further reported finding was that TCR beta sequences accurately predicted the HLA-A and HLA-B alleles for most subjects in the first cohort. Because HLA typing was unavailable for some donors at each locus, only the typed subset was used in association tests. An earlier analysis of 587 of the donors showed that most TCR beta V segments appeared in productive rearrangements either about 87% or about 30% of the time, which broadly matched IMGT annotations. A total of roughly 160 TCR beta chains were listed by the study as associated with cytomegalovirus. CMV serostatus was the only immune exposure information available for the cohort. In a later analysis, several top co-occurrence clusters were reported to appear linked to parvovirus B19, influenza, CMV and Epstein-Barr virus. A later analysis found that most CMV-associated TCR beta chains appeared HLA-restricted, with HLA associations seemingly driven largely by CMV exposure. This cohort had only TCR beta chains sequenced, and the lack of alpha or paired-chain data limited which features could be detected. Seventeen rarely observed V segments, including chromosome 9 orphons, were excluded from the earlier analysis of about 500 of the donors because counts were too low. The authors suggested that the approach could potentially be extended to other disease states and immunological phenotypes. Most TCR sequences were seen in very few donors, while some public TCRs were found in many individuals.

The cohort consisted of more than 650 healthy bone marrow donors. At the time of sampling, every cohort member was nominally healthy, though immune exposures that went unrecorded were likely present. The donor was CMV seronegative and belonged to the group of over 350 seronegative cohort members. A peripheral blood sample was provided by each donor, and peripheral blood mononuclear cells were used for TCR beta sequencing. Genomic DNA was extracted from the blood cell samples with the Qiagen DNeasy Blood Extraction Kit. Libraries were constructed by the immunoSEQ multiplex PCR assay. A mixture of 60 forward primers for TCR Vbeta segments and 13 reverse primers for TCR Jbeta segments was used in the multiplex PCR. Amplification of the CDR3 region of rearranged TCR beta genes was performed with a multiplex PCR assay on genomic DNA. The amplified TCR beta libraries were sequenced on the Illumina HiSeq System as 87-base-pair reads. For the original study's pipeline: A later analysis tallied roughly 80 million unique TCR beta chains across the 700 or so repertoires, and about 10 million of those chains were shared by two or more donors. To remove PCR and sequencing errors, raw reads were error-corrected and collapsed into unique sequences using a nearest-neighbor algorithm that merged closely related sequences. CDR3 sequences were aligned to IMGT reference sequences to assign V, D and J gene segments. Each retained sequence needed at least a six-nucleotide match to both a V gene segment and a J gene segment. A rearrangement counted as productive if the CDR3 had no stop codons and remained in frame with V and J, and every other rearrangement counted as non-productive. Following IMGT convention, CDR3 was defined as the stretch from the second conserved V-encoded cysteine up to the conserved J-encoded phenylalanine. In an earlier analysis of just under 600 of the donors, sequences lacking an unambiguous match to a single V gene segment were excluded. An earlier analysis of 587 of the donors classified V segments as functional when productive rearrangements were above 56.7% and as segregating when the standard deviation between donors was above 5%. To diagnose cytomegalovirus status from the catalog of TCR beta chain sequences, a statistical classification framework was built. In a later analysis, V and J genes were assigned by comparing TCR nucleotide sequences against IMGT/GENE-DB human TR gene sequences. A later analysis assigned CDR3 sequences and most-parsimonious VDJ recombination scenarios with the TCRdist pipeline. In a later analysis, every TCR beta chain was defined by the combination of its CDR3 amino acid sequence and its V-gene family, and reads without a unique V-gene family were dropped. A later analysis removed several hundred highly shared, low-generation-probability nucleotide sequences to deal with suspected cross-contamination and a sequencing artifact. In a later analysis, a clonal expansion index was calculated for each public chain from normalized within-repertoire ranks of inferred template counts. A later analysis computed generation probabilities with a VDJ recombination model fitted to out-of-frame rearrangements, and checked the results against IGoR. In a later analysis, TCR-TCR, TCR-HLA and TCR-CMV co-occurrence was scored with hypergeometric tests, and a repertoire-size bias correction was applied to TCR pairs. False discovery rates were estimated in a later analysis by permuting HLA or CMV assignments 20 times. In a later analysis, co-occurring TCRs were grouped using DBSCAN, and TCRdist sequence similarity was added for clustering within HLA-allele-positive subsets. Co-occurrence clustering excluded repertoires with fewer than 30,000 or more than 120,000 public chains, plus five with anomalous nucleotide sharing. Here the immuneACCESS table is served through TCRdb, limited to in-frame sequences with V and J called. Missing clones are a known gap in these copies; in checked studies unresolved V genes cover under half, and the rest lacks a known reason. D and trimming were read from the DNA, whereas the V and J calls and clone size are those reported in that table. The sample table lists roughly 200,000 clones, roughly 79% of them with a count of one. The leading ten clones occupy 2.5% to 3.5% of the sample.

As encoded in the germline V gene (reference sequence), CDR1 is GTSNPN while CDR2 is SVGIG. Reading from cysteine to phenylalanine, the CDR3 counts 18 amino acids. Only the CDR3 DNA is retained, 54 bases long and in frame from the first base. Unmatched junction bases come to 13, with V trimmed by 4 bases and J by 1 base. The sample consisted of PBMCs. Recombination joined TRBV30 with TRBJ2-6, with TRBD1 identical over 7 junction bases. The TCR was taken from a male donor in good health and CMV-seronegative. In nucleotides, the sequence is TGTGCCTGGAAAAGGGGGCGCCTCGGCTTTTCTGGGGCCAACGTCCTGACTTTC. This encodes CAWKRGRLGFSGANVLTF.